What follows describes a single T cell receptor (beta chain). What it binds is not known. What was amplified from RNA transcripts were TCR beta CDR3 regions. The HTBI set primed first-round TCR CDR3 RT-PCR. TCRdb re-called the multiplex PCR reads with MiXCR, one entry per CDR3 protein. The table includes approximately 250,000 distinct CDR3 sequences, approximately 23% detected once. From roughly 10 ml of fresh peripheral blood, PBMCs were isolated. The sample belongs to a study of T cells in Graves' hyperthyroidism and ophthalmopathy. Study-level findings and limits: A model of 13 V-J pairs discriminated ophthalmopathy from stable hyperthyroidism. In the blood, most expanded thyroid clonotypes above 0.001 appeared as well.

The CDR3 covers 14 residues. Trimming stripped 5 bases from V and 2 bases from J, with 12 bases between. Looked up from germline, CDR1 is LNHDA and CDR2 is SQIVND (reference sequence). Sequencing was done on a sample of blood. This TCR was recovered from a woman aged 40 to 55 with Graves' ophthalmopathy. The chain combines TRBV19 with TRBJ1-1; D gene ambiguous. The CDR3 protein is CASSRSTANTEAFF. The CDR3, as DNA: TGTGCCAGTAGTCGGAGTACAGCCAACACTGAAGCTTTCTTT.